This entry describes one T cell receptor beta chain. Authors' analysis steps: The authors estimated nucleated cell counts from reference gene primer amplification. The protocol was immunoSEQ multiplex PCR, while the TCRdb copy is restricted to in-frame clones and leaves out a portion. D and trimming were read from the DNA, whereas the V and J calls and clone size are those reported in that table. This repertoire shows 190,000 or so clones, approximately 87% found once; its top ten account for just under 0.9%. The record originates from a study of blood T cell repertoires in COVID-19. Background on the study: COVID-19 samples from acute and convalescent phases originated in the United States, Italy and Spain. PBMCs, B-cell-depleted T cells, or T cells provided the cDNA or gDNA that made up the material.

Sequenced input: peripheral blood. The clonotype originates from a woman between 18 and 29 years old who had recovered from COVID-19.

The CDR3: CASSLLSGNYEQYF. CDR3 sequence (DNA): TGTGCCAGCAGTCTACTCAGCGGTAACTACGAGCAGTACTTC. This rearrangement joins TRBV27 to TRBJ2-7; a possible D gene is TRBD2 (5 bases). The CDR3 extends over 14 amino acids. V lost 5 bases, J lost 3 bases, and 14 bases lay in between. Looked up from germline, CDR1 is MNHEY and CDR2 is SMNVEV (reference sequence).